This is a list of T cell receptor beta chains from one sample in a study of OX40 agonist ivuxolimab in advanced cancers. Sequencing was performed with immunoSEQ multiplex PCR; in TCRdb, only in-frame clones are kept and a portion is missing. Found here are 60,000 to 95,000 clones, 70% to 90% of them singletons; the top ten hold roughly 15%. The sample consisted of CD4+ or CD8+ T cells sorted from blood, taken in a trial of the OX40 agonist ivuxolimab. The receptor set was obtained from an adult with an advanced solid tumor such as melanoma, head and neck, liver or kidney cancer. CDR3s include the opening cysteine and the closing phenylalanine or tryptophan. D genes are given only for firm matches. Size is omitted from some rows. Given values are once, few, many or a class for expanded clones.

TRBD1	TRBJ1-2	TRBV5-4	NA	CASSQGQGLFYGYTF	TGTGCCAGCAGCCAGGGACAGGGACTATTCTATGGCTACACCTTC
NA	TRBJ2-7	TRBV5-1	NA	CASSSDNLSYEQYF	TGCGCCAGCAGCTCTGATAACCTCTCCTACGAGCAGTACTTC
NA	TRBJ2-7	TRBV27	NA	CAREGPPATTPDEQYF	TGTGCCAGAGAAGGGCCCCCAGCGACCACACCTGACGAGCAGTACTTC
NA	TRBJ1-1	TRBV28	NA	CASSLNWGYEAFF	TGTGCCAGCAGTTTGAATTGGGGGTATGAAGCTTTCTTT
TRBD2	TRBJ2-1	TRBV27	few	CASSQTASGSNEQFF	TGTGCCAGCAGCCAAACGGCTAGCGGGAGCAATGAGCAGTTCTTC
TRBD2	TRBJ2-7	TRBV5-4	NA	CASSLEGLAGVDEQYF	TGTGCCAGCAGCTTGGAGGGACTAGCGGGTGTGGACGAGCAGTACTTC
NA	TRBJ1-5	TRBV19	NA	CASSITRAEDQPQHF	TGTGCCAGTAGTATAACTAGGGCAGAGGATCAGCCCCAGCATTTT
NA	TRBJ2-7	TRBV6-6	NA	CASRSLTGPYEQYF	TGTGCCAGCCGTTCACTCACAGGCCCCTACGAGCAGTACTTC
NA	TRBJ1-2	TRBV9	few	CASSSEGHYGYTF	TGTGCCAGCAGCTCCGAGGGGCACTATGGCTACACCTTC
NA	TRBJ1-5	TRBV4-1	NA	CASSQEGGIQPQHF	TGCGCCAGCAGCCAAGAGGGGGGAATTCAGCCCCAGCATTTT
NA	TRBJ2-7	TRBV29-1	NA	CSATESSYEQYF	TGCAGCGCGACAGAAAGCTCCTACGAGCAGTACTTC
TRBD2	TRBJ2-7	TRBV6-5	NA	CASSMGGEQYF	TGTGCCAGCAGTATGGGAGGGGAGCAGTACTTC
NA	TRBJ1-1	TRBV27	NA	CASSPWARMNTEAFF	TGTGCCAGCAGTCCCTGGGCGAGAATGAACACTGAAGCTTTCTTT
NA	TRBJ2-4	TRBV19	NA	CASSILRGIQYF	TGTGCCAGTAGTATTCTCCGAGGCATTCAGTACTTC
NA	TRBJ2-7	TRBV6-1	NA	CASKSEPNSYEQYF	TGTGCCAGCAAATCGGAGCCGAACTCCTACGAGCAGTACTTC
NA	TRBJ2-7	TRBV5-1	NA	CASSTGFPYEQYF	TGCGCCAGCAGTACGGGATTCCCCTACGAGCAGTACTTC
NA	TRBJ2-2	TRBV4-1	NA	CASSDGANTGELFF	TGCGCCAGCAGTGACGGGGCGAACACCGGGGAGCTGTTTTTT
TRBD2	TRBJ2-7	TRBV7-9	NA	CASRPGLVGYEQYF	TGTGCCAGCAGACCAGGACTAGTCGGGTACGAGCAGTACTTC
NA	TRBJ2-5	TRBV2	once	CASREGIETQYF	TGTGCCAGCAGGGAGGGTATTGAGACCCAGTACTTC
TRBD2	TRBJ2-7	TRBV18	NA	CASSPLLAGGSYEQYF	TGTGCCAGCTCACCCCTACTAGCGGGTGGCTCCTACGAGCAGTACTTC
TRBD1	TRBJ1-6	TRBV5-1	NA	CASSFDGQDTPLHF	TGCGCCAGCAGCTTCGATGGACAGGATACACCCCTCCACTTT
TRBD2	TRBJ2-1	TRBV11-3	NA	CASSFGTSGEYNEQFF	TGTGCCAGCAGCTTTGGGACTAGCGGGGAGTACAATGAGCAGTTCTTC
NA	TRBJ2-3	TRBV6-6	NA	CASSPAFTDTQYF	TGTGCCAGCAGCCCGGCCTTCACAGATACGCAGTATTTT
NA	TRBJ1-5	TRBV2	NA	CASRRGDTTNQPQHF	TGTGCCAGCAGGAGGGGGGACACCACAAATCAGCCCCAGCATTTT
NA	TRBJ2-7	TRBV2	NA	CASKVIRGSYEQYF	TGTGCCAGCAAAGTTATTAGAGGCTCCTACGAGCAGTACTTC
NA	TRBJ1-1	TRBV28	NA	CASSVWGFMKPEAFF	TGTGCCAGCAGCGTGTGGGGCTTTATGAAACCTGAAGCTTTCTTT
NA	TRBJ2-1	TRBV5-1	NA	CASSLEYEQFF	TGCGCCAGCAGCTTGGAATATGAGCAGTTCTTC
TRBD1	TRBJ2-6	TRBV7-9	NA	CASSPRGTADSGANVLTF	TGTGCCAGCAGCCCTAGAGGGACAGCTGACTCTGGGGCCAACGTCCTGACTTTC
TRBD2	TRBJ2-7	TRBV2	large	CASTDWTSGNYEQYF	TGTGCCAGCACTGACTGGACTAGCGGGAACTACGAGCAGTACTTC
NA	TRBJ2-5	TRBV6-1	few	CASSPTRRETQYF	TGTGCCAGCAGTCCGACTAGGCGAGAGACCCAGTACTTC
NA	TRBJ2-5	TRBV19	NA	CASSHLATKETQYF	TGTGCCAGTAGCCATCTAGCGACCAAAGAGACCCAGTACTTC
NA	TRBJ2-1	TRBV28	NA	CASSLGGHSYNEQFF	TGTGCCAGCAGTTTAGGGGGACACAGCTACAATGAGCAGTTCTTC
NA	TRBJ2-7	TRBV11-2	NA	CASSPGAMQYF	TGTGCCAGCAGCCCAGGAGCCATGCAGTACTTC
NA	TRBJ1-1	TRBV18	NA	CASSPRTSFEAFF	TGTGCCAGCTCACCGCGAACATCGTTCGAAGCTTTCTTT
NA	TRBJ1-1	TRBV5-1	once	CASSLMRLGVGLMNTEAFF	TGCGCCAGCAGCTTGATGCGATTAGGAGTAGGCCTCATGAACACTGAAGCTTTCTTT
NA	TRBJ2-7	TRBV11-3	NA	CASSSSREEQYF	TGTGCCAGCAGCTCCTCACGGGAGGAGCAGTACTTC
NA	TRBJ1-4	TRBV5-6	NA	CASSLGGSREKLFF	TGTGCCAGCAGCTTGGGGGGGAGCCGTGAAAAACTGTTTTTT